This T cell receptor (beta chain) was documented in a study of OX40 agonist ivuxolimab in advanced cancers. Study details: Subjects had a mean age of around 60 years, with a range of roughly 20 to 79; less than 90% were male.

The table came from immunoSEQ multiplex PCR; TCRdb's copy has only in-frame clones and leaves some out. The table lists 30,000 to 40,000 clones, around 70% of them singletons, with 15% to 25% in the top ten. V was pared by 4 bases and J by 2 bases, with 6 bases of the junction left unmatched. CDR1 and CDR2 from the germline V gene are MNHEY and SVGAGI. This CDR3 has 15 amino acids. The receptor was derived from an adult with an advanced solid tumor such as melanoma, head and neck, liver or kidney cancer. The material was CD4+ or CD8+ T cells sorted from blood, obtained in a trial of the OX40 agonist ivuxolimab. The rearrangement links TRBV6-5 to TRBJ2-3, with 7 bases identical to TRBD2. Written as DNA, the CDR3 is TGTGCCAGCAGTTCCTCGGGGGGTCCCACAGATACGCAGTATTTT. This sequence encodes CASSSSGGPTDTQYF.